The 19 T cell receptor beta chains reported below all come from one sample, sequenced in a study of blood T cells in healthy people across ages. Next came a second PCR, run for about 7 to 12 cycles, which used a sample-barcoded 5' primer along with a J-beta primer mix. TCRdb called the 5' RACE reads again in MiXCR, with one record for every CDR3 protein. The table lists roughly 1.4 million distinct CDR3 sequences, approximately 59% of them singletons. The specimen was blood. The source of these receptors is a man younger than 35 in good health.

The CDR3, as DNA: TGTGCCAGCAGCTTAGTCGCCAGGGGATACCAAGAGACCCAGTACTTC. Translation: CASSLVARGYQETQYF. This sequence joins TRBV11-2 and TRBJ2-5, with D possibly TRBD1 on 6 matching bases. Per germline, CDR1 SGHAT and CDR2 FQNNGV. The CDR3 is 16 residues long. V lost 1 base, J lost 0 bases, and 12 bases lay in between.

The CDR3 DNA follows: TGTGCCAGCAGTAGGATCTACAATGAGCAGTTCTTC. Translating it yields CASSRIYNEQFF. V and J are TRBV7-2 and TRBJ2-1; D is uncertain. Trimming pared 6 bases from V and 3 bases from J, leaving 6 bases between. The CDR3 totals 12 residues. From germline, CDR1 is SGHTA and CDR2 FQGNSA.

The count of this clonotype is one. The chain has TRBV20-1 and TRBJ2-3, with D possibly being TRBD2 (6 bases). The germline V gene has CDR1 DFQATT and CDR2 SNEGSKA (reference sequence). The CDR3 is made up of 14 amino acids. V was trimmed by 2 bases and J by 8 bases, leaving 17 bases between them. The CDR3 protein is CSARRDSRGGTQYF. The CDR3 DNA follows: TGCAGTGCTAGACGGGACTCTCGTGGCGGTACGCAGTATTTT.

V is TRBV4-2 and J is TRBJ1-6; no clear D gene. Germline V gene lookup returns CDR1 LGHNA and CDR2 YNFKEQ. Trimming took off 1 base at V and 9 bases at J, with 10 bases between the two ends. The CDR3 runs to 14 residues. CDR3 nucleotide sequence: TGTGCCAGCAGCCAAGTCGATGTTTCTTCACCCCTCCACTTT. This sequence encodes CASSQVDVSSPLHF.

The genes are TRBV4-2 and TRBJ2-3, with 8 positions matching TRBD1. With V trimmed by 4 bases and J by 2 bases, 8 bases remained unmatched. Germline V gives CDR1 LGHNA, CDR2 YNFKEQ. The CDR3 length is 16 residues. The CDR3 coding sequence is TGTGCCAGCAGCCTAAACCAGGGGGCCTTCACAGATACGCAGTATTTT. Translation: CASSLNQGAFTDTQYF.

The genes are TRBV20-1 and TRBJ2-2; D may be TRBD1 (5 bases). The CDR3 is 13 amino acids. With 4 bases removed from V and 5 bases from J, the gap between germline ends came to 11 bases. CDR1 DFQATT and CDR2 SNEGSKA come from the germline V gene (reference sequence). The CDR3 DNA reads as TGCAGTGCTATATTCAGGGCTACCGGGGAGCTGTTTTTT. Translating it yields CSAIFRATGELFF.

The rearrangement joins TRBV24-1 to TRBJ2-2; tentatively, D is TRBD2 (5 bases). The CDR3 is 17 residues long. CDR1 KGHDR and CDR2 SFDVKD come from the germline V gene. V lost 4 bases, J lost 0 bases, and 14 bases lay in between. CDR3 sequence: CATSDGRTAANTGELFF. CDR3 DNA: TGTGCCACCAGTGACGGAAGGACTGCTGCGAACACCGGGGAGCTGTTTTTT.

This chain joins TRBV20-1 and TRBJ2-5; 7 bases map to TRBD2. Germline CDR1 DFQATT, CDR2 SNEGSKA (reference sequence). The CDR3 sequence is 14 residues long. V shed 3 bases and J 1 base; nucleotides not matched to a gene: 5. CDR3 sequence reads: CSASPGGFQETQYF. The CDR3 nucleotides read TGCAGTGCTAGTCCCGGGGGGTTCCAAGAGACCCAGTACTTC.

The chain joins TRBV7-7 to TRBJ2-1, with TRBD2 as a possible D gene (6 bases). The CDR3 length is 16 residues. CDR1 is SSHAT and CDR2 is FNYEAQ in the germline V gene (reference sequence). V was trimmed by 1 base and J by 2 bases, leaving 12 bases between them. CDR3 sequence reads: CASSLVREAPYNEQFF. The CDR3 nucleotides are TGTGCCAGCAGCTTAGTGAGGGAGGCTCCCTACAATGAGCAGTTCTTC.

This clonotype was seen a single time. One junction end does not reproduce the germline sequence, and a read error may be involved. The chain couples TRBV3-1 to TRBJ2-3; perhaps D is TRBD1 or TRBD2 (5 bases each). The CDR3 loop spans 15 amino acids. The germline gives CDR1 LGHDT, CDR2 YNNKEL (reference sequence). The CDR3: CAGSQESRGTDTLYF. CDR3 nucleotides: TGTGCCGGCAGCCAAGAAAGCCGGGGCACAGATACGCTGTATTTT.

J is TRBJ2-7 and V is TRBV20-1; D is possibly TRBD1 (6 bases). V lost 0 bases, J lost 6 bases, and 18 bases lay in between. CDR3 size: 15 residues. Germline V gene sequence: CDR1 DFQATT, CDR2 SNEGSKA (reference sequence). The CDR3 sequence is CSARDHTGSGPEQYF. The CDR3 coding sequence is TGCAGTGCTAGAGATCACACAGGGAGCGGCCCCGAGCAGTACTTC.

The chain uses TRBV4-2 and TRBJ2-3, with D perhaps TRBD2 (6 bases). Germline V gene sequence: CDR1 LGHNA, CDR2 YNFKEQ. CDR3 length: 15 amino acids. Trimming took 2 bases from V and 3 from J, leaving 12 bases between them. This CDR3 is CASSQIGGGTDTQYF. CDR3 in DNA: TGTGCCAGCAGCCAAATCGGGGGAGGTACAGATACGCAGTATTTT.

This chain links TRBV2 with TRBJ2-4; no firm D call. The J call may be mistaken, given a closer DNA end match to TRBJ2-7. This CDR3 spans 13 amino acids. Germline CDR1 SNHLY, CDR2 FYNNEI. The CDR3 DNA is TGTGCCAGCAGCGGACGCTCGGTCTACGAGCAGTACTTC. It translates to CASSGRSVYEQYF.

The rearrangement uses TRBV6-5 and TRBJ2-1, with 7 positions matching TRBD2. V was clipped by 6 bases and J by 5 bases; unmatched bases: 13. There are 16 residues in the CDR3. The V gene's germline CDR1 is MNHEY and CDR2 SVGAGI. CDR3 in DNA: TGTGCCAGCAGCCCCCGTGGAGCGGGGAACCACAATGAGCAGTTCTTC. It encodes CASSPRGAGNHNEQFF.

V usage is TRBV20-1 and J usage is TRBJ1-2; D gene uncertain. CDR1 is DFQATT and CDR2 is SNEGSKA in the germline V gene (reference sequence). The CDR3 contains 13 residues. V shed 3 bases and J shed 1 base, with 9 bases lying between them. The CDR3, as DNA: TGCAGTGCTAGCGAGGAGATTAACTATGGCTACACCTTC. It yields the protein CSASEEINYGYTF.

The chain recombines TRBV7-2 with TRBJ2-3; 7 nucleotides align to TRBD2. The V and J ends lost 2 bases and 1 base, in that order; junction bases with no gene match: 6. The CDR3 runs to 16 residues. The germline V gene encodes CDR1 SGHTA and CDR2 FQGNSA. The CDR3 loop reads CASSLNSGGGTDTQYF. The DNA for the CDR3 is TGTGCCAGCAGCTTAAATTCGGGAGGTGGCACAGATACGCAGTATTTT.

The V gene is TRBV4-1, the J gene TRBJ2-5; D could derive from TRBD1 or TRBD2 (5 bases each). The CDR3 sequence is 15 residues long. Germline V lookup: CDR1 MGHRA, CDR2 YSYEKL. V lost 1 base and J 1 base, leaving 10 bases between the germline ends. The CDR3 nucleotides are TGCGCCAGCAGCCAAGTTGGGACCACCCAAGAGACCCAGTACTTC. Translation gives CASSQVGTTQETQYF.

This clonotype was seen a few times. Written as DNA, the CDR3 is TGTGCCAGCAGTGGGGCCAGGGCGAATCAGCCCCAGCATTTT. Protein: CASSGARANQPQHF. The chain has TRBV6-2 or TRBV6-3 and TRBJ1-5, with D possibly being TRBD1 (5 bases). This CDR3 is 14 amino acids long. V lost 5 bases to trimming and J lost 4 bases, with 12 bases between them. Germline CDR1 MNHEY, CDR2 SVGEGT.

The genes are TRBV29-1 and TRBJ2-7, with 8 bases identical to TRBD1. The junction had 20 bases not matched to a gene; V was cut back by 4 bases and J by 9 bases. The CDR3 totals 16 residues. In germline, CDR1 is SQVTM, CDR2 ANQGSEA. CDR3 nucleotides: TGCAGCGTTGTACCCTGGGGGCCAGGACAGGGCCAAGGGCAGTACTTC. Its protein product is CSVVPWGPGQGQGQYF.